The 3 T cell receptor beta chains below were found in one sample sequenced in a study of response to subunit inactivated influenza vaccine. MiXCR, applied by TCRdb to the RT-PCR reads, yields one record per CDR3 protein. The profile shows hundreds of thousands of distinct CDR3 sequences, 16% of them singletons. This material consisted of CD4+ T cells sorted from PBMCs, taken less than 25 months after vaccination. All receptors come from a man between 50 and 75 years old who received an inactivated influenza vaccine.

This clonotype was seen only a few times. This chain links TRBV5-1 with TRBJ2-1; D remains ambiguous. V lost 0 bases and J lost 3, with 10 bases in between. The germline gives CDR1 SGHRS, CDR2 YFSETQ. The CDR3 extends over 15 amino acids. CDR3 sequence (DNA): TGCGCCAGCAGCTTGGAACAGCGAATCTACAATGAGCAGTTCTTC. Translation: CASSLEQRIYNEQFF.

In its sample, this clonotype was seen a few times. The rearrangement uses TRBV3-1 and TRBJ2-1; TRBD2 matches 8 bases. Trimming took 4 bases from V and 10 from J; bases not matched to a gene: 12. Per germline, CDR1 LGHDT and CDR2 YNNKEL (reference sequence). This CDR3 has 15 residues. CDR3 region: CASSPGLGEVVEQFF. The CDR3 DNA reads as TGTGCCAGCAGCCCGGGACTAGGAGAGGTCGTAGAGCAGTTCTTC.

The chain couples TRBV28 to TRBJ2-2, with a tentative D call TRBD2 (5 bases). The CDR3 is 16 residues long. CDR1 and CDR2 from the germline V gene are MDHEN and SYDVKM. The V end lost 6 bases, the J end lost 6 bases, and 20 bases lay between the germline ends. DNA of the CDR3: TGTGCCAGCAGGAGGTCGGGCGGAGGAGGTGCCGGGGAGCTGTTTTTT. This gives the protein CASRRSGGGGAGELFF.